The sequence of this T cell receptor (beta chain) was determined in a study of T cells after yellow fever vaccination (dated by TCRdb to 2018 to 2020). Regarding the study in general: Libraries from fractions with low cell numbers were prepared with the SMART-Seq v4 Ultra Low Input RNA kit. Blood was collected at multiple timepoints before and after primary and secondary immunization, and bulk PBMC replicates and cell subsets were isolated. Two healthy male donors, one aged 18 to 30 and one aged 30 to 39 years, were included in the cohort. To follow T-cell clones before and after primary and booster YFV17D yellow fever vaccination, bulk TCR alpha and beta repertoires were sequenced over time.

The paper as a whole reports these results and caveats: Computational filtering was needed because FACS-sorted repertoires could contain abundant contaminating clonotypes from the bulk population. After the booster, most of the clones that had expanded following primary vaccination were detected again (roughly 96% of CD4 and 80% to 90% of CD8), which suggests that memory was broadly maintained. Only a couple of donors were included in the study, so the extent to which the findings can be generalized is limited. Compared with the primary T-cell response, the secondary T-cell response was weaker but faster, peaking on day 5 rather than day 15. A small fraction of clonotypes showed up in both the CD4 and CD8 compartments, probably as a result of convergent recombination.

TCR cDNA was made using 5'RACE template switching, a step that added a universal primer site and unique molecular identifiers. Priming for cDNA synthesis came from both the TCR alpha and TCR beta constant segments. Two PCR steps were used to amplify libraries, with sample barcodes and sequencing adapters being added in the second step. Sequencing of libraries was performed on Illumina HiSeq 2500 (2x100 bp) or NovaSeq (2x150 bp). On the study's bioinformatics: Reads were demultiplexed and collapsed into UMI consensus sequences with MIGEC, and V(D)J alignment was performed with MiXCR. Using edgeR on replicate PBMC samples, clonotypes were called vaccine-responding if FDR was below 0.01 and the log2 fold change was above 5 up to day 15. Each bulk clonotype received a CD4 or CD8 identity based on whether the sequenced CD4 or CD8 repertoire contained that clonotype at higher abundance. TCRdb reprocessed the public reads (quality trimming at Q25 with fastp, clone calling with MiXCR) and kept in-frame beta chains. Rows with one shared CDR3 protein collapse into an entry with the most common genes and DNA. The V and J calls shown here were made by TCRdb, not taken from the authors' results. A total of 550,000 or so distinct CDR3 sequences appear in this sample, 15% to 20% of them only once. The top ten constitute 14% of the sample.

What the treatment or condition label conveys for this sample: live attenuated yellow fever vaccine strain. At each blood-draw timepoint, two biological replicates of bulk PBMCs were collected. A standard Ficoll-Paque protocol was used to isolate PBMCs from peripheral blood. TriZol was used to extract RNA from bulk PBMCs, from CD4 and CD8 fractions, and from dextramer-positive and dextramer-negative fractions. From the cysteine through the phenylalanine, the CDR3 covers 17 amino acids. The DNA shown is the 51-base CDR3, in frame from base 1. Concerning this clonotype: The clone's antigen remains unknown. Within one base of it there is no much larger clone, and no base qualities were kept.

Sequencing was performed on PBMCs, taken 15 days after the yellow fever booster vaccination. The source is a man aged 30-40 years who received the YFV17D yellow fever vaccine. The rearranged segments are TRBV21-1 and TRBJ2-3; the table names TRBD1, a call not compared with the DNA. TRBV21-1 is given as a pseudogene. The CDR3 region has the sequence CASSKGRWWGSTDTQYF. The DNA sequence is TGTGCCAGCAGCAAAGGTCGATGGTGGGGGAGCACAGATACGCAGTATTTT.